The 3 T cell receptor beta chains listed next were all sequenced from one sample in a study of blood T cell repertoires in COVID-19 (dated by TCRdb to 2018 to 2021). Receptor libraries were prepared by the immunoSEQ multiplex PCR assay. Not all clones reach the TCRdb copy of this immuneACCESS table, which keeps in-frame sequences only. Checked studies attribute under half of the gap to unresolved V genes and leave the rest unexplained. Recorded for this sample are tens of thousands of clones; approximately 83% of them occurred a single time. Clones ranked in the top ten supply roughly 1.2% of the sample. The sequenced sample was peripheral blood. Receptors were obtained from a man aged 40-49 years with acute or convalescent COVID-19.

This sequence joins TRBV28 and TRBJ1-4; 8 bases line up with TRBD1. The CDR3 is 13 residues long. V shed 8 bases and J 8 bases; nucleotides not matched to a gene: 7. CDR1 MDHEN and CDR2 SYDVKM come from the germline V gene. The CDR3 spells CASAQGASEKLFF. CDR3 DNA: TGTGCCAGCGCCCAGGGGGCGAGCGAAAAACTGTTTTTT.

This chain connects TRBV28 to TRBJ1-2; 8 nucleotides agree with TRBD1. The germline CDR1 and CDR2 sequences are MDHEN and SYDVKM. This CDR3 has 14 residues. After removal of 5 bases from V and 4 bases from J, the junction contained 6 bases not matched to a gene. The CDR3 nucleotides are TGTGCCAGCAGTCCCGGGACAGGCTTCTATGGCTACACCTTC. Encoded protein: CASSPGTGFYGYTF.

CDR3: CASGLPVPGGTEAFF. CDR3 nucleotide sequence: TGTGCTAGTGGTTTACCTGTCCCGGGGGGCACTGAAGCTTTCTTT. The chain carries TRBV12-5 and TRBJ1-1; weak D call: TRBD1 (5 bases). Germline V gene sequence: CDR1 LGHNT, CDR2 FRNRAP. This CDR3 region has 15 residues. Trimming pared 3 bases from V and 4 bases from J, leaving 15 bases between. Using reference TRBV12-5 and TRBJ1-1 for the parts outside the CDR3, the full variable domain is DARVTQTPRHKVTEMGQEVTMRCQPILGHNTVFWYRQTMMQGLELLAYFRNRAPLDDSGMPKDRFSAEMPDATLATLKIQPSEPRDSAVYFCASGLPVPGGTEAFFGQGTRLTVV.